What follows is one T cell receptor (beta chain) and its context. What it binds is unknown. This specimen belongs to a study of a mutant IDH1 vaccine in newly diagnosed glioma. Overall study context: Those enrolled had earlier been treated with radiotherapy, temozolomide, or both, mostly both. Points from the study as a whole: Alterations occurring in top peripheral T cell clonotypes seemed unrelated to pseudoprogression.

Germline-derived CDR1 and CDR2 are SGHDT and YYEEEE. V was cut by 4 bases and J by 4 bases, with 14 bases left in between. The CDR3 is made up of 14 amino acids. Profiled with immunoSEQ multiplex PCR; TCRdb holds only in-frame clones, not every one. The sample yields around 92,000 clones, roughly four fifths seen once. Time point here: baseline, week 1 (first vaccination visit). Treatment reported: pre-vaccination baseline after standard-of-care therapy. The donors' diagnosis was new WHO grade 3 or 4 astrocytoma that was IDH1-mutant and ATRX-lost. The receptor comes from a woman aged 45 to 65 with glioma. Specimen: PBMCs, collected from a glioma patient treated with radiotherapy, temozolomide or both. This chain joins TRBV5-6 and TRBJ2-5; possible D gene TRBD2, 6 bases. DNA of the CDR3: TGTGCCAGCAGCGCCTTAGTGGGGGGAGAGACCCAGTACTTC. Protein product: CASSALVGGETQYF.